This section outlines one T cell receptor (beta chain) sequence together with its context. The data are from a study of blood T cell repertoires in COVID-19. Study context: Sites in the United States, Italy and Spain provided acute and convalescent COVID-19 samples.

Profiled with immunoSEQ multiplex PCR; TCRdb holds only in-frame clones, not every one. The table records hundreds of thousands of clones, about 90% of them present only once. Sequenced material: peripheral blood. The TCR comes from a young woman who had recovered from COVID-19.

CDR3 amino acids: CAISESGGSSYEQYF. The CDR3 bases are TGTGCCATCAGTGAGTCAGGCGGGAGCTCCTACGAGCAGTACTTC. The chain has TRBV10-3 and TRBJ2-7; 7 bases agree with TRBD2. This CDR3 region has 15 residues. V trimming: 0 bases; J trimming: 0 bases; junction bases outside the gene matches: 2. CDR1 and CDR2 (germline): ENHRY, SYGVKD.